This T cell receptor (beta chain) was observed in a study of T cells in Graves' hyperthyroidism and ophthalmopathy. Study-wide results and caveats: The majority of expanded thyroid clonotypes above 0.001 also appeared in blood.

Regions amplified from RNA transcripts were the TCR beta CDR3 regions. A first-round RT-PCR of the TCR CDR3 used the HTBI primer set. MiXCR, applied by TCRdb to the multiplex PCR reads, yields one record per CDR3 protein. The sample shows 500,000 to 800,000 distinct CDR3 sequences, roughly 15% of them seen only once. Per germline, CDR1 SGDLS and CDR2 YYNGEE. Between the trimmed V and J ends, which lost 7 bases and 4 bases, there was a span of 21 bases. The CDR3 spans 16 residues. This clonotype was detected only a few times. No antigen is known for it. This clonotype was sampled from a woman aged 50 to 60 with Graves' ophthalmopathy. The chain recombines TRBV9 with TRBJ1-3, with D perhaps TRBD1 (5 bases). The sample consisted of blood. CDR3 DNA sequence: TGTGCCAGCTCAACAACCGGGACCCAGTCCGGAAACACCATATATTTT. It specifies CASSTTGTQSGNTIYF.